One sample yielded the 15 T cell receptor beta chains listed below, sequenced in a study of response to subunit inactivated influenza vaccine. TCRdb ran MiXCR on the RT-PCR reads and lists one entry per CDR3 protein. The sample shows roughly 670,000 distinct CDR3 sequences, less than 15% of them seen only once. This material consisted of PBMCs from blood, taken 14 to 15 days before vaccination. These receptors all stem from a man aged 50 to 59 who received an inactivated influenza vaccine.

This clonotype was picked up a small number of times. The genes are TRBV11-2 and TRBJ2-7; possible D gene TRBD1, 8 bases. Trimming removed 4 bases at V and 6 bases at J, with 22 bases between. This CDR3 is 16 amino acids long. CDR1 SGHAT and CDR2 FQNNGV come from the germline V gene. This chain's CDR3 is CASSSLRRQGRGEQYF. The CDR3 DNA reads TGTGCCAGCAGCTCCTTACGTAGACAGGGGAGGGGCGAGCAGTACTTC.

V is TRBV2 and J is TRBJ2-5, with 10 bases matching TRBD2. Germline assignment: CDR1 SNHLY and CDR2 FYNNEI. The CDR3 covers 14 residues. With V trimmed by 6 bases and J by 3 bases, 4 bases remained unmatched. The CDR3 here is CASRPLAGKETQYF. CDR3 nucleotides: TGTGCCAGCAGACCACTAGCGGGGAAAGAGACCCAGTACTTC.

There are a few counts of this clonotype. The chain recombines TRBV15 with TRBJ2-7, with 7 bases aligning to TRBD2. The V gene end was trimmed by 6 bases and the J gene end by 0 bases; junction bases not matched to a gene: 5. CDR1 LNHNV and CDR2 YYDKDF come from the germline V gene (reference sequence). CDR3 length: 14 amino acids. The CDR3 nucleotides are TGTGCCACCAGAGCGAGCGGGGACTCCTACGAGCAGTACTTC. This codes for CATRASGDSYEQYF.

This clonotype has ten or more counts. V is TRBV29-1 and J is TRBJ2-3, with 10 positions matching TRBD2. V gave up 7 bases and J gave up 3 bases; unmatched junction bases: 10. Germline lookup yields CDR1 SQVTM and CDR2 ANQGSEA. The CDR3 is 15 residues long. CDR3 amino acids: CSAVGIAGGTDTQYF. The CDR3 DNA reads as TGCAGCGCCGTCGGAATAGCGGGAGGTACAGATACGCAGTATTTT.

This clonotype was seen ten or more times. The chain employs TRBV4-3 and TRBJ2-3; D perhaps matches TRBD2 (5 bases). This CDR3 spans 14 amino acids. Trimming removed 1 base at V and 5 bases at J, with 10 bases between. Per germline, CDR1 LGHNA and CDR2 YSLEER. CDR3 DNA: TGCGCCAGCAGCCAAGGACCCGCGGGAGATACGCAGTATTTT. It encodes CASSQGPAGDTQYF.

The CDR3 loop is CASSLSATGQGEGYTF. CDR3 nucleotide sequence: TGTGCCAGCAGTTTGAGTGCGACCGGACAGGGGGAAGGCTACACCTTC. V and J are TRBV12-3 or TRBV12-4 and TRBJ1-2; the match to TRBD1 covers 10 bases. The CDR3 loop spans 16 amino acids. The junction had 12 bases not matched to a gene; V was cut back by 3 bases and J by 8 bases.

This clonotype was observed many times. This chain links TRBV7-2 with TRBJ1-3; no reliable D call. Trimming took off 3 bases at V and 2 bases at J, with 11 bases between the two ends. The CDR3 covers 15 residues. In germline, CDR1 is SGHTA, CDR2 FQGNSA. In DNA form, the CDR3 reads TGTGCCAGCAGCTTGTCCTGGAGCACTGGAAACACCATATATTTT. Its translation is CASSLSWSTGNTIYF.

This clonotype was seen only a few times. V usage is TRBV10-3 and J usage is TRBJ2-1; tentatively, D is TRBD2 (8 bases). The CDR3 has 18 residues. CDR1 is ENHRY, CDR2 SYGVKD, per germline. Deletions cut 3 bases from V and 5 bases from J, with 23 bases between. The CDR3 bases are TGTGCCATCAGTGATCGCCTAGCGGGCAGGCAGGGGGACAATGAGCAGTTCTTC. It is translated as CAISDRLAGRQGDNEQFF.

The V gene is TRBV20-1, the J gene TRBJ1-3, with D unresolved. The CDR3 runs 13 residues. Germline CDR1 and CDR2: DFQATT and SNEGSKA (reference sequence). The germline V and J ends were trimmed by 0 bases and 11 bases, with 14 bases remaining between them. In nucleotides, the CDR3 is TGCAGTGCTAGAGATCTAGCTCTGGACGCCATATATTTT. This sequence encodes CSARDLALDAIYF.

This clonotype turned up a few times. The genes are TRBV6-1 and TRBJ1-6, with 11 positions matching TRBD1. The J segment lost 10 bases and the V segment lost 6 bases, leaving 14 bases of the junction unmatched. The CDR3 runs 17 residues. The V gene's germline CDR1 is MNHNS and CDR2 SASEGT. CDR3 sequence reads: CASSLKGGGTGGSPLHF. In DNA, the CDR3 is TGTGCCAGCAGCCTCAAAGGCGGTGGGACAGGGGGATCACCCCTCCACTTT.

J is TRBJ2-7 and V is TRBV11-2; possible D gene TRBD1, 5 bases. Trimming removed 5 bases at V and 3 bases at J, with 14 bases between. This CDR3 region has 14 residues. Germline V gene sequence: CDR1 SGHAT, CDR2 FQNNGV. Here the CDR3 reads CASSIGARNYEQYF. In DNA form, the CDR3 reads TGTGCCAGCAGCATTGGGGCCAGGAACTACGAGCAGTACTTC.

In DNA, the CDR3 is TGTGCCAGCAGTCCCCTAGGCTTCGGTGAGCAGTTCTTC. This translates into CASSPLGFGEQFF. This chain uses TRBV6-1 with TRBJ2-1; D unresolved. V lost 5 bases, J lost 9 bases, and 14 bases lay in between. The CDR3 contains 13 residues. The germline CDR1 and CDR2 sequences are MNHNS and SASEGT.

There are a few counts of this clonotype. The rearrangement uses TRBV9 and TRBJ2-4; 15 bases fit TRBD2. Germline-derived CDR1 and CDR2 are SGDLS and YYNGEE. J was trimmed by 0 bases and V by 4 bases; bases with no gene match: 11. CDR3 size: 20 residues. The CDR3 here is CASSPGLAGGLALAKNIQYF. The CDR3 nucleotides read TGTGCCAGCAGCCCGGGACTAGCGGGAGGCCTCGCCTTAGCCAAAAACATTCAGTACTTC.

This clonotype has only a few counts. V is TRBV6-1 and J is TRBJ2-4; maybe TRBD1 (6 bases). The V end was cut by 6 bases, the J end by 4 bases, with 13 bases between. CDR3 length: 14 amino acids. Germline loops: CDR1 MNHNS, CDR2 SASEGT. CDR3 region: CASRETGQKNIQYF. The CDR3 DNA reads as TGTGCCAGCAGGGAAACAGGGCAAAAAAACATTCAGTACTTC.

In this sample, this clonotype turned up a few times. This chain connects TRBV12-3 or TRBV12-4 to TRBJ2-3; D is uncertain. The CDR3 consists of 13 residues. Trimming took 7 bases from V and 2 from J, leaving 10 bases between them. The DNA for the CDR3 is TGTGCCAGCAAGAACAGACCCACAGATACGCAGTATTTT. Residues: CASKNRPTDTQYF.